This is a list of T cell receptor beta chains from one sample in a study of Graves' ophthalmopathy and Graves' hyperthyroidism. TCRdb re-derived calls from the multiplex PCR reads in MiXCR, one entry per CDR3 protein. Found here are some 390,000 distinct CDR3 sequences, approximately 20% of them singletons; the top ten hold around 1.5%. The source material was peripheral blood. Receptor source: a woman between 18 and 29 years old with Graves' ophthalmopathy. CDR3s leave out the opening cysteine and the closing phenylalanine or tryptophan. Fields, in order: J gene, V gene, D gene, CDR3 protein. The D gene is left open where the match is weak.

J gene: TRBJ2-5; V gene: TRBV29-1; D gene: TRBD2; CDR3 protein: SVWTSGFQETQY
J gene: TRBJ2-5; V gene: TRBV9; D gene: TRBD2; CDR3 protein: ASSVTSGRAGETQY
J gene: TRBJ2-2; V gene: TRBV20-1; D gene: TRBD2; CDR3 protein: SANSWTSGNLRGELF
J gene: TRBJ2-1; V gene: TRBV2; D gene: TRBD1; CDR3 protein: ATRDSRSYDEQF
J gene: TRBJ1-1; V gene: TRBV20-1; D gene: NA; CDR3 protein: SAKADLNTEAF
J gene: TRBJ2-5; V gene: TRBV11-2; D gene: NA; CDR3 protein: ASSGGVQETQY
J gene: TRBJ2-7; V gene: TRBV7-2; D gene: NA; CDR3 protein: ASSLDPGTEQY
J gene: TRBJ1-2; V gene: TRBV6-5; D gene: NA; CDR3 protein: ASRAPGGGYGYT
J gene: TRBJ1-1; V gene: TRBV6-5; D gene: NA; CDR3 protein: ASSITVNTEAF
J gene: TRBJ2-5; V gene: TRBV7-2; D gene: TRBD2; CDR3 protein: ASSFWRGTGETQY
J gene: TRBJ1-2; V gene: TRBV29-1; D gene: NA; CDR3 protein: SVDRAGGYT
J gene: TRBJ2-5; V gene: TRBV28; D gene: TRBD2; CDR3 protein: ASSLNRGAQY
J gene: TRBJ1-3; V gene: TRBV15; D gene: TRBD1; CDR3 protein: ATSNRGSGNTIY
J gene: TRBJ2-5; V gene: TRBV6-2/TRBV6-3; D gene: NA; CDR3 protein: ASGRRPQETQY
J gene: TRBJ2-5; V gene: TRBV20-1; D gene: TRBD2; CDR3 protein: SARSGGGTQY
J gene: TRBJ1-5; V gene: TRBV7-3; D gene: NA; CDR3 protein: ASSVLPGQPQH
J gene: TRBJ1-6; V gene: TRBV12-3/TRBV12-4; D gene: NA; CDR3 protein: ASSPSGWGLH
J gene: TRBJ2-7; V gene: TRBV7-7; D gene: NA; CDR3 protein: ASSPGVAYPYEQY
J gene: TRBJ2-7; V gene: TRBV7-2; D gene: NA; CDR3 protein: ASSRARYEQY
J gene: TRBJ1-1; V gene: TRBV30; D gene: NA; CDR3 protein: AWKGPVEAF
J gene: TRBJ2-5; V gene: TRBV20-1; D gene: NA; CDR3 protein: SAVRKLETQY
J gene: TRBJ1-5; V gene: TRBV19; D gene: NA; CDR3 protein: ASRKGSRWEPQH
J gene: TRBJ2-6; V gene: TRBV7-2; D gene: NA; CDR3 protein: ASAHSGANVLT
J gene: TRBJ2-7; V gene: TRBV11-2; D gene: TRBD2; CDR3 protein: ASSLGSGGPSAYEQY
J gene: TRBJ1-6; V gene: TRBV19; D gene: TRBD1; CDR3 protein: ASSGQGIGSPLH
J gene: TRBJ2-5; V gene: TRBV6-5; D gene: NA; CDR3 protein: ASRLAESQETQY
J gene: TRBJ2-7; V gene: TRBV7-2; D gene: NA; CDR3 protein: ASSPPPGASYEQY
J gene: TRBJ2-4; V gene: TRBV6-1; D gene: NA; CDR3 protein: ASSAGVEGNIQY
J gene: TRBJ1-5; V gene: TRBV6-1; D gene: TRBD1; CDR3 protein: ASNRLPPGQGGQPQH
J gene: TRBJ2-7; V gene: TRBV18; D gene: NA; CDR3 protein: ASSLSDASSGEQY
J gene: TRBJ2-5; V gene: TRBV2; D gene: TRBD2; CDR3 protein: ASSDDRGGETQY
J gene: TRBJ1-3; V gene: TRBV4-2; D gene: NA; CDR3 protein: ASSPEGGNSGNTIY
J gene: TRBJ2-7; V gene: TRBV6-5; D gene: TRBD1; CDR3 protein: ASSYSSTGGPYEQY
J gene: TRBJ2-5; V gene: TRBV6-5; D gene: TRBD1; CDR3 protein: ASRPPTGVETQY
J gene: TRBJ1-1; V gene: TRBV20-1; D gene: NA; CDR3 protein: SASTGTDYEAF
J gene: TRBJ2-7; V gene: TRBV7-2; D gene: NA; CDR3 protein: ASSLASRRVPYEQY
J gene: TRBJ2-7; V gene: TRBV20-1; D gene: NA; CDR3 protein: SGRWIGEQY
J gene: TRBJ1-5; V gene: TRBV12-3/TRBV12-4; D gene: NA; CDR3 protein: ASSSQGPRYSNQPQH
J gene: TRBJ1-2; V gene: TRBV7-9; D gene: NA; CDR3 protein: ASSLASHPKGYT